This T cell receptor beta chain emerged from a study of cytomegalovirus exposure and HLA in healthy donors. This PCR relied on a set of 60 Vbeta primers and 13 Jbeta primers. Measured with immunoSEQ multiplex PCR; TCRdb has only the in-frame clones, and not every one. Counted here are hundreds of thousands of clones, around 73% occurring once; the ten biggest clones make up 3% to 4%. This CDR3 region has 15 residues. J was trimmed by 5 bases and V by 6 bases; bases with no gene match: 7. Germline values: CDR1 MDHEN, CDR2 SYDVKM. Sequenced sample: PBMCs. The chain combines TRBV28 with TRBJ2-1, with 10 bases matching TRBD2. The source is a male donor in good health and CMV-seronegative. CDR3 nucleotides: TGTGCCAGCAGCCTTACTAGCGGGGCTGACAATGAGCAGTTCTTC. This codes for CASSLTSGADNEQFF.